One and the same sample provided the 25 T cell receptor beta chains below, sequenced in a study of T cells in tumors after PD-1 blockade (dated by TCRdb to the late 2010s). The time point label on this specimen signifies: before anti-PD-1 therapy. Libraries were made using the immunoSEQ multiplex PCR assay. TCRdb took this table from immuneACCESS and kept in-frame rearrangements with V and J called. Such tables lack part of the clones; where checked against another copy, unresolved V genes explain under half of the gap, and the rest is unexplained. The sample table records tens of thousands of clones; roughly 78% of these occur just once. Approximately 25% of the sample is in the top ten clones. Material: PBMCs, obtained before anti-PD-1 treatment. The receptors were gathered from a human donor with basal cell carcinoma.

V and J are TRBV6-6 and TRBJ2-7; 8 bases fit TRBD2. Per germline, CDR1 MNHNY and CDR2 SVGAGI (reference sequence). V lost 9 bases to trimming and J lost 6 bases; unmatched junction nucleotides: 10. The CDR3 runs 13 residues. The CDR3, as DNA: TGTGCCAGTTCGACTAGCGAATCCAGCGAGCAGTACTTC. It yields the protein CASSTSESSEQYF.

Worth noting for this clone: The CDR3 does not close with the conserved phenylalanine or tryptophan, likely indicating a read error. Because the CDR3's place on the DNA is in doubt, the DNA is left out and the CDR3 is given as listed by TCRdb. The chain recombines TRBV5-6 with TRBJ1-1; the table's D call, TRBD1, was not checked against the DNA. Germline V gene data show CDR1 as SGHDT and CDR2 as YYEEEE. 13 amino acids form the CDR3, both terminal residues included. The CDR3 reads CASSSGQGAARPG.

J is TRBJ2-7 and V is TRBV20-1; tentative D call: TRBD2 (5 bases). V lost 6 bases, J lost 7 bases, and 13 bases lay in between. The CDR3 loop spans 11 amino acids. The germline V gene has CDR1 DFQATT and CDR2 SNEGSKA (reference sequence). CDR3 nucleotides: TGCAGTGCCCTAACGGGGATAGAGCAGTACTTC. Amino acid sequence: CSALTGIEQYF.

The chain recombines TRBV3-1 (or the pseudogene TRBV3-2) with TRBJ1-2; D is perhaps TRBD1 (5 bases). Trimming took off 1 base at V and 1 base at J, with 7 bases between the two ends. Looked up from germline, CDR1 is LGHDT and CDR2 is YNNKEL (reference sequence). This CDR3 has 14 residues. As DNA, the CDR3 is TGTGCCAGCAGCCAAGGACAGAATAACTATGGCTACACCTTC. It codes for CASSQGQNNYGYTF.

The chain joins TRBV29-1 to TRBJ2-1; D remains unclear. The V gene's germline CDR1 is SQVTM and CDR2 ANQGSEA. This CDR3 is 12 amino acids long. Trimming took 2 bases from V and 5 from J, leaving 7 bases between them. CDR3 coding DNA: TGCAGCGTTGAACCGCGGAACAATGAGCAGTTCTTC. This codes for CSVEPRNNEQFF.

Worth noting for this clone: Other DNA variants within this sample encode the same CDR3. This rearrangement joins TRBV5-1 to TRBJ2-2; 7 positions match TRBD2. Per germline, CDR1 SGHRS and CDR2 YFSETQ. The CDR3 extends over 15 amino acids. With V trimmed by 4 bases and J by 4 bases, 7 bases remained unmatched. CDR3 bases: TGCGCCAGCAGCCTGGGGAGGGTTAGCACCGGGGAGCTGTTTTTT. Residues: CASSLGRVSTGELFF.

V gene TRBV3-1 (or the pseudogene TRBV3-2) combines with J gene TRBJ2-3, with D perhaps TRBD1 (7 bases). Germline V gene lookup returns CDR1 LGHDT and CDR2 YNNKEL (reference sequence). The CDR3 contains 16 residues. Trimming shortened V by 2 bases and J by 0 bases, and 12 bases separated the two germline ends. CDR3 nucleotides: TGTGCCAGCAGCCAATCAGGGGGGCCTAGCACAGATACGCAGTATTTT. Encoded protein: CASSQSGGPSTDTQYF.

The chain couples TRBV18 to TRBJ2-1; possibly TRBD1 for D (5 bases). The CDR3 is made up of 15 amino acids. Germline CDR1 KGHSH, CDR2 LQKENI. Deletions cut 2 bases from V and 8 bases from J, with 16 bases between. Here the CDR3 reads CASSPSPGFGYEQFF. The CDR3 nucleotides read TGTGCCAGCTCACCAAGCCCAGGGTTCGGCTATGAGCAGTTCTTC.

This clone was recorded only once. The chain carries TRBV18 and TRBJ2-7, with 11 bases identical to TRBD2. V gave up 2 bases and J gave up 1 base; unmatched junction bases: 10. CDR1 is KGHSH, CDR2 LQKENI, per germline. The CDR3 loop spans 18 amino acids. CDR3 loop: CASSPNVIGTSGSYEQYF. DNA of the CDR3: TGTGCCAGCTCACCAAATGTAATCGGGACTAGCGGTTCCTACGAGCAGTACTTC.

The chain is built from TRBV5-1 and TRBJ2-1, with D maybe TRBD1 (6 bases). The CDR3 has 15 residues. Germline V gives CDR1 SGHRS, CDR2 YFSETQ. V was shortened by 4 bases and J by 12 bases, with 23 bases between the two germline ends. The CDR3 nucleotides are TGCGCCAGCAGCCTCACCCCGGGCCCCCAAGGGGGGCAGTTCTTC. Translated, it gives CASSLTPGPQGGQFF.

The chain has TRBV19 and TRBJ1-2; D call uncertain. Germline CDR1 reads LNHDA; CDR2 reads SQIVND (reference sequence). V was cut by 8 bases and J by 4 bases, with 11 bases left in between. The CDR3 has 12 amino acids. The CDR3 DNA sequence: TGTGCCAGTGCCCCCGCTCCCTATGGCTACACCTTC. Amino acids: CASAPAPYGYTF.

The genes are TRBV19 and TRBJ1-3, with TRBD1 as a possible D gene (5 bases). Germline CDR1 is LNHDA and CDR2 is SQIVND (reference sequence). The CDR3 has 14 amino acids. Trimming took off 3 bases at V and 4 bases at J, with 10 bases between the two ends. The CDR3, as DNA: TGTGCCAGTAGTATCACAGGCGGGGGAAACACCATATATTTT. Protein product: CASSITGGGNTIYF.

The V and J genes are TRBV4-1 and TRBJ1-2, with a weak D call TRBD1 (6 bases). The V gene lost 0 bases and the J gene lost 8 bases, with 10 bases spanning the gap. The germline CDR1 and CDR2 sequences are MGHRA and YSYEKL. The CDR3 sequence is 13 residues long. In DNA form, the CDR3 reads TGCGCCAGCAGCCAAGATGTGGGGGGCGGCTACACCTTC. Translation gives CASSQDVGGGYTF.

This clone was seen just once. The gene calls are TRBV20-1 and TRBJ1-3; D gene unclear. This CDR3 has 11 amino acids. V was clipped by 6 bases and J by 9 bases, with 12 bases between them. Germline CDR1 reads DFQATT; CDR2 reads SNEGSKA (reference sequence). In DNA form, the CDR3 reads TGCAGTGCCCCTATGGTTGGCACCATATATTTT. It codes for CSAPMVGTIYF.

The V call is TRBV9, the J call TRBJ2-1; D is unclear. V was cut by 0 bases and J by 0 bases, with 7 bases left in between. This CDR3 has 15 residues. Germline V lookup: CDR1 SGDLS, CDR2 YYNGEE. This CDR3 reads CASSVEWGSYNEQFF. CDR3 DNA sequence: TGTGCCAGCAGCGTAGAGTGGGGCTCCTACAATGAGCAGTTCTTC.

CDR3 protein: CASSGSGQGLSSSTDTQYF. The CDR3 DNA is TGTGCCAGCAGCGGATCGGGACAGGGTCTATCGTCTAGCACAGATACGCAGTATTTT. This sequence joins TRBV9 and TRBJ2-3; TRBD1 agrees at 9 bases. V was pared by 3 bases and J by 0 bases, with 14 bases of the junction left unmatched. This CDR3 comprises 19 residues. Germline V gene lookup returns CDR1 SGDLS and CDR2 YYNGEE.

This clone was seen more than once but under ten times. The chain couples TRBV5-1 to TRBJ2-2; 10 bases agree with TRBD1. J was trimmed by 3 bases and V by 0 bases; bases with no gene match: 5. Germline V lookup: CDR1 SGHRS, CDR2 YFSETQ. The CDR3 has 17 amino acids. For the CDR3, the DNA is TGCGCCAGCAGCTTGGCCGCGGGACAGGGGCACACCGGGGAGCTGTTTTTT. This translates into CASSLAAGQGHTGELFF.

This chain connects TRBV29-1 to TRBJ2-5; D is ambiguous. The germline V and J ends were trimmed by 6 bases and 4 bases, with 18 bases remaining between them. The CDR3 sequence is 14 residues long. Germline loops: CDR1 SQVTM, CDR2 ANQGSEA. The CDR3 DNA follows: TGCAGCGTGATCGCCGCGTTAGGTAGAGAGACCCAGTACTTC. This encodes CSVIAALGRETQYF.

This chain joins TRBV9 and TRBJ2-3, with no clear D. The CDR3 totals 12 residues. V was clipped by 3 bases and J by 8 bases, with 10 bases between them. Germline CDR1 is SGDLS and CDR2 is YYNGEE. The CDR3 sequence is CASSADSGTQYF. The CDR3 DNA follows: TGTGCCAGCAGCGCAGATTCCGGTACGCAGTATTTT. Using reference TRBV9 and TRBJ2-3 for the parts outside the CDR3, the full variable domain is DSGVTQTPKHLITATGQRVTLRCSPRSGDLSVYWYQQSLDQGLQFLIQYYNGEERAKGNILERFSAQQFPDLHSELNLSSLELGDSALYFCASSADSGTQYFGPGTRLTVL.

The chain carries TRBV5-4 and TRBJ2-1; D remains unclear. The germline V gene has CDR1 SGHNT and CDR2 YYREEE (reference sequence). The V and J ends lost 0 bases and 4 bases respectively, with 11 bases between them. This CDR3 is 15 amino acids long. As DNA, the CDR3 is TGTGCCAGCAGCTTGGTGGACCCGGTTTACAATGAGCAGTTCTTC. Protein product: CASSLVDPVYNEQFF.

This clone was found a few times. The chain uses TRBV5-4 and TRBJ2-3; D not certain. Trimming cost V 0 bases and J 4 bases, with 9 bases left between them. Germline CDR1 is SGHNT and CDR2 is YYREEE (reference sequence). CDR3 length: 14 amino acids. The CDR3 sequence is CASSLDIVADTQYF. The CDR3, as DNA: TGTGCCAGCAGCTTGGATATTGTAGCAGATACGCAGTATTTT.

DNA for the CDR3: TGCGCCAGCAGTGAGCCGGGACTAGCGGGGGATGAGCAGTTCTTC. Its translation is CASSEPGLAGDEQFF. The chain carries TRBV10-2 and TRBJ2-1; 14 nucleotides line up with TRBD2. The junction had 2 bases not matched to a gene; V was cut back by 2 bases and J by 8 bases. Germline V gene sequence: CDR1 WSHSY, CDR2 SAAADI. This CDR3 has 15 amino acids.

J is TRBJ2-2 and V is TRBV7-6; tentatively, D is TRBD1 (5 bases). Trimming left V 5 bases short and J 8 bases short, with 18 bases between. CDR3 length equals 15 residues. Germline V gene data show CDR1 as SGHVS and CDR2 as FNYEAQ. CDR3 in DNA: TGTGCCAGCAGCCCGACGGCTGGGGCCCGGGGGGAGCTGTTTTTT. This codes for CASSPTAGARGELFF.

The gene calls are TRBV9 and TRBJ1-4, with 7 nucleotides matching TRBD1. V lost 4 bases and J lost 5; bases outside the gene matches: 5. The CDR3 consists of 14 residues. Germline CDR1 SGDLS, CDR2 YYNGEE. CDR3 sequence: CASSLGQVNEKLFF. The DNA of the CDR3 is TGTGCCAGCAGCCTTGGACAGGTAAATGAAAAACTGTTTTTT.

As concerns this clone: The same CDR3 also results from other DNA sequences found in this sample. The CDR3 region has the DNA TGTGCCTGCTGTGATGGGTGGGCGGGGGTGGGGAGCTCCTACAATGAGCAGTTCTTC. Translation: CACCDGWAGVGSSYNEQFF. J is TRBJ2-1 and V is TRBV2; TRBD2 matches 7 bases. V gave up 11 bases and J gave up 0 bases; unmatched junction bases: 22. Germline V gene data show CDR1 as SNHLY and CDR2 as FYNNEI. This CDR3 region has 19 residues.